This T cell receptor (beta chain) was sequenced during a study of T cell responses to AZD1222 COVID-19 vaccine. Trimming shortened V by 1 base and J by 6 bases, and 3 bases separated the two germline ends. Germline CDR1 is MNHEY and CDR2 is SVGAGI. The CDR3 is made up of 12 amino acids. The data were produced by immunoSEQ multiplex PCR, yet TCRdb's version contains in-frame clones alone and is incomplete. The sample lists around 180,000 clones; around 90% were seen once. V gene TRBV6-5 combines with J gene TRBJ2-2; D uncertain. This TCR was recovered from an adult in good health. The sequencing used peripheral blood, collected on day 0 of AZD1222 vaccination. CDR3 region: CASSYLSGELFF. Written as DNA, the CDR3 is TGTGCCAGCAGTTACTTATCCGGGGAGCTGTTTTTT.